Below are 30 T cell receptor beta chains sequenced from a single sample in a study of blood T cell repertoires in COVID-19. The table came from immunoSEQ multiplex PCR; TCRdb's copy has only in-frame clones and leaves some out. The sample holds some 95,000 clones, 80% to 90% seen once. The sample comprised peripheral blood. All receptors come from a man at least 80 years old with active or convalescent COVID-19.

The sample holds one count of this clone. The chain is built from TRBV28 and TRBJ1-2, with D hard to call. Trimming took off 6 bases at V and 6 bases at J, with 11 bases between the two ends. The CDR3 is 12 residues long. Looked up from germline, CDR1 is MDHEN and CDR2 is SYDVKM. The CDR3 spells CASRGTVDGYTF. The CDR3 region has the DNA TGTGCCAGCAGGGGCACCGTAGATGGCTACACCTTC.

The chain couples TRBV14 to TRBJ1-2; 9 positions agree with TRBD1. Germline V gene data show CDR1 as SGHDN and CDR2 as FVKESK. The V and J ends lost 2 bases and 8 bases, in that order; junction bases with no gene match: 6. CDR3 length equals 14 residues. CDR3 sequence: CASSQLTGGGGYTF. The CDR3 DNA follows: TGTGCCAGCAGCCAACTTACAGGGGGCGGAGGCTACACCTTC. The variable domain in full, with the rest retrieved from reference TRBV14 and TRBJ1-2, is EAGVTQFPSHSVIEKGQTVTLRCDPISGHDNLYWYRRVMGKEIKFLLHFVKESKQDESGMPNNRFLAERTGGTYSTLKVQPAELEDSGVYFCASSQLTGGGGYTFGSGTRLTVV.

The chain has TRBV5-6 and TRBJ1-1; D may be TRBD1 (6 bases). This CDR3 is 13 amino acids long. V was pared by 5 bases and J by 4 bases, with 12 bases between. Per the germline V gene, CDR1 is SGHDT and CDR2 is YYEEEE. CDR3 nucleotides: TGTGCCAGCAGGGGGGACATAAGCACTGAAGCTTTCTTT. Translation gives CASRGDISTEAFF.

The chain uses TRBV2 and TRBJ1-4; D might be TRBD1 (5 bases). Looked up from germline, CDR1 is SNHLY and CDR2 is FYNNEI. The CDR3 length is 15 residues. The V end was cut by 5 bases, the J end by 2 bases, with 12 bases between. CDR3 protein: CASSWLGGTNEKLFF. The CDR3 DNA is TGTGCCAGCAGTTGGTTGGGGGGGACTAATGAAAAACTGTTTTTT. Looking up the rest from reference TRBV2 and TRBJ1-4 gives the full variable domain: EPEVTQTPSHQVTQMGQEVILRCVPISNHLYFYWYRQILGQKVEFLVSFYNNEISEKSEIFDDQFSVERPDGSNFTLKIRSTKLEDSAMYFCASSWLGGTNEKLFFGSGTQLSVL.

The V call is TRBV30, the J call TRBJ2-3; 13 nucleotides agree with TRBD2. The trim removed 6 bases at V and 6 bases at J, leaving 6 bases unmatched. The germline V gene encodes CDR1 GTSNPN and CDR2 SVGIG (reference sequence). There are 14 residues in the CDR3. The CDR3 DNA reads TGTGCCTGCAGACTAGCGGGAGGACGGGATACGCAGTATTTT. Translating gives CACRLAGGRDTQYF.

The chain joins TRBV19 to TRBJ2-5; D possibly corresponds to TRBD2 (5 bases). The V gene lost 2 bases and the J gene lost 5 bases, with 9 bases spanning the gap. Germline loops: CDR1 LNHDA, CDR2 SQIVND (reference sequence). This CDR3 has 13 amino acids. CDR3 coding DNA: TGTGCCAGTAGTATATTAGCGAGGGAGACCCAGTACTTC. Protein product: CASSILARETQYF.

The CDR3 is CASSPTGSEQYF. CDR3 DNA sequence: TGTGCCAGCAGTCCTACAGGCTCCGAGCAGTACTTC. The genes are TRBV5-4 and TRBJ2-7; D possibly corresponds to TRBD1 (5 bases). V lost 5 bases, J lost 6 bases, and 12 bases lay in between. The CDR3 length is 12 residues. Germline V gene lookup returns CDR1 SGHNT and CDR2 YYREEE (reference sequence). Filled out from reference TRBV5-4 and TRBJ2-7, the complete variable domain reads ETGVTQSPTHLIKTRGQQVTLRCSSQSGHNTVSWYQQALGQGPQFIFQYYREEENGRGNFPPRFSGLQFPNYSSELNVNALELDDSALYLCASSPTGSEQYFGPGTRLTVT.

This rearrangement joins TRBV4-3 to TRBJ1-6; 11 bases are shared with TRBD1. With 8 bases clipped from V and 4 bases from J, the junction kept 7 bases outside the gene matches. CDR1 is LGHNA, CDR2 YSLEER, per germline. The CDR3 length is 16 residues. The CDR3 DNA sequence: TGCGCCAGCGCGAGGGACAGGGGGATTTATAATTCACCCCTCCACTTT. Its protein product is CASARDRGIYNSPLHF.

The gene calls are TRBV28 and TRBJ2-6; no reliable D call. Germline CDR1 reads MDHEN; CDR2 reads SYDVKM. This CDR3 is built from 18 residues. The V gene lost 2 bases and the J gene lost 0 bases, with 14 bases spanning the gap. The CDR3 nucleotides read TGTGCCAGCAGTTTACCGGTACCCTTAGCCTCTGGGGCCAACGTCCTGACTTTC. Protein: CASSLPVPLASGANVLTF.

This chain links TRBV2 with TRBJ2-7; 10 bases agree with TRBD2. V lost 4 bases and J lost 2; bases outside the gene matches: 5. Germline CDR1 is SNHLY and CDR2 is FYNNEI. The CDR3 totals 15 residues. This chain's CDR3 is CASSGTAGGTYEQYF. CDR3 in DNA: TGTGCCAGCAGTGGGACAGCGGGAGGGACCTACGAGCAGTACTTC.

The chain joins TRBV6-2 or TRBV6-3 to TRBJ1-5; D is uncertain. There are 12 residues in the CDR3. CDR1 MNHEY and CDR2 SVGEGT come from the germline V gene. The V end was cut by 7 bases, the J end by 7 bases, with 11 bases between. In DNA, the CDR3 is TGTGCCAGCAACCCGAGGAACCAGCCCCAGCATTTT. Translated, it gives CASNPRNQPQHF.

The chain has TRBV2 and TRBJ2-5; unclear D gene. The CDR3 consists of 12 residues. Deletions cut 6 bases from V and 3 bases from J, with 8 bases between. Germline assignment: CDR1 SNHLY and CDR2 FYNNEI. CDR3 residues: CASRRDEETQYF. In DNA, the CDR3 is TGTGCCAGCAGAAGAGATGAAGAGACCCAGTACTTC.

The CDR3 spells CASKDQASEGETQYF. CDR3 coding DNA: TGTGCCAGTAAGGACCAGGCTAGCGAGGGGGAGACCCAGTACTTC. This sequence joins TRBV19 and TRBJ2-5; the D gene is possibly TRBD2 (6 bases). The V gene lost 7 bases and the J gene lost 5 bases, with 20 bases spanning the gap. The CDR3 is made up of 15 amino acids. From germline, CDR1 is LNHDA and CDR2 SQIVND (reference sequence).

The chain combines TRBV10-2 with TRBJ2-7; 14 nucleotides align to TRBD2. This CDR3 is built from 15 residues. The junction had 5 bases not matched to a gene; V was cut back by 6 bases and J by 4 bases. Germline-derived CDR1 and CDR2 are WSHSY and SAAADI. CDR3 in amino acids: CASRGTSGSLYEQYF. CDR3 coding DNA: TGCGCCAGCAGGGGGACTAGCGGGAGTCTGTACGAGCAGTACTTC.

The rearrangement joins TRBV6-5 to TRBJ1-5, with D maybe TRBD1 (6 bases). The CDR3 runs to 15 residues. V was trimmed by 6 bases and J by 9 bases, leaving 21 bases between them. The germline V gene encodes CDR1 MNHEY and CDR2 SVGAGI. CDR3 DNA: TGTGCCAGCAGACCCCAAGGGGGGGCTATCGGGCCCCAGCATTTT. Its translation: CASRPQGGAIGPQHF.

The V and J genes are TRBV7-2 and TRBJ2-1; 7 bases line up with TRBD2. Germline-derived CDR1 and CDR2 are SGHTA and FQGNSA. Trimming removed 0 bases from V and 7 bases from J; junction bases left unmatched: 3. The CDR3 runs to 14 residues. The chain's CDR3 is CASSLAGGPNEQFF. The CDR3 nucleotides are TGTGCCAGCAGCTTAGCGGGAGGGCCAAATGAGCAGTTCTTC.

The CDR3 region has the DNA TGTGCCAGCAGGAGGACAGGGGCCCGGATTAACAATGAGCAGTTCTTC. Protein sequence: CASRRTGARINNEQFF. The gene calls are TRBV11-1 and TRBJ2-1; 9 nucleotides line up with TRBD1. V dropped 6 bases and J dropped 5; count of bases not matched to a gene: 11. The CDR3 contains 16 residues. Germline V lookup: CDR1 SGHAT, CDR2 FQDESV (reference sequence).

CDR3 sequence reads: CASSLTGGSSYGYTF. The CDR3, as DNA: TGCGCCAGCAGCCTAACAGGGGGCTCCAGCTATGGCTACACCTTC. This chain uses TRBV4-1 with TRBJ1-2; 9 positions agree with TRBD1. Germline trimming cut 4 bases from V and 4 bases from J; bases unmatched to any gene: 7. The CDR3 covers 15 residues. From germline, CDR1 is MGHRA and CDR2 YSYEKL.

The chain is built from TRBV12-5 and TRBJ2-1; perhaps TRBD2 as D (6 bases). Germline V gene lookup returns CDR1 LGHNT and CDR2 FRNRAP. There are 15 residues in the CDR3. Trimming took 6 bases from V and 0 from J, leaving 12 bases between them. The CDR3 nucleotides read TGTGCTAGTGGAGGGGACTTGAGCTCCTACAATGAGCAGTTCTTC. This gives the protein CASGGDLSSYNEQFF.

The genes are TRBV19 and TRBJ1-2; D possibly corresponds to TRBD1 (6 bases). This CDR3 is built from 14 residues. Germline V gene sequence: CDR1 LNHDA, CDR2 SQIVND (reference sequence). Trimming pared 5 bases from V and 5 bases from J, leaving 15 bases between. As DNA, the CDR3 is TGTGCCAGTAGTGAATCGCGTGACAGGTATGGCTACACCTTC. It is translated as CASSESRDRYGYTF. Combining the CDR3 with reference TRBV19 and TRBJ1-2 gives the whole variable domain DGGITQSPKYLFRKEGQNVTLSCEQNLNHDAMYWYRQDPGQGLRLIYYSQIVNDFQKGDIAEGYSVSREKKESFPLTVTSAQKNPTAFYLCASSESRDRYGYTFGSGTRLTVV.

This clone was picked up one time. The gene calls are TRBV27 and TRBJ2-7, with D maybe TRBD1 (5 bases). V lost 0 bases, J lost 0 bases, and 9 bases lay in between. Germline-derived CDR1 and CDR2 are MNHEY and SMNVEV (reference sequence). This CDR3 region has 15 residues. In nucleotides, the CDR3 is TGTGCCAGCAGTTTATCCGCAGGGAACTCCTACGAGCAGTACTTC. It codes for CASSLSAGNSYEQYF.

The gene calls are TRBV27 and TRBJ1-2; TRBD1 matches at 9 bases. The CDR3 is 15 amino acids. Germline loops: CDR1 MNHEY, CDR2 SMNVEV (reference sequence). V shed 3 bases and J 2 bases; nucleotides not matched to a gene: 4. CDR3 coding DNA: TGTGCCAGCAGTTTTGGGACAGGGCGGAACTATGGCTACACCTTC. This sequence encodes CASSFGTGRNYGYTF.

The V gene is TRBV6-2 or TRBV6-3, the J gene TRBJ1-6; D is unresolved. CDR1 and CDR2 (germline): MNHEY, SVGEGT. The CDR3 runs to 16 residues. V lost 5 bases and J 0 bases, leaving 11 bases between the germline ends. The DNA of the CDR3 is TGTGCCAGCAGTCATCCGGGAGACTCCTATAATTCACCCCTCCACTTT. Encoded protein: CASSHPGDSYNSPLHF.

The chain employs TRBV5-1 and TRBJ2-7; the match to TRBD1 covers 7 bases. The V segment lost 4 bases and the J segment 7 bases; nucleotides outside the gene matches: 14. Germline V gene lookup returns CDR1 SGHRS and CDR2 YFSETQ. This CDR3 is built from 15 residues. The CDR3: CASSVDREVSREQYF. The CDR3 DNA is TGCGCCAGCAGCGTTGACAGGGAAGTTTCACGGGAGCAGTACTTC.

This rearrangement joins TRBV5-8 to TRBJ2-1; D gene unclear. This CDR3 has 13 residues. Trimming removed 4 bases at V and 7 bases at J, with 12 bases between. Looked up from germline, CDR1 is SGHTS and CDR2 is YDEGEE. The CDR3 reads CASSPGVHNEQFF. The DNA for the CDR3 is TGTGCCAGCAGCCCGGGTGTACATAATGAGCAGTTCTTC. The whole variable domain, remainder taken from reference TRBV5-8 and TRBJ2-1, is EAGVTQSPTHLIKTRGQQATLRCSPISGHTSVYWYQQALGLGLQFLLWYDEGEERNRGNFPPRFSGRQFPNYSSELNVNALELEDSALYLCASSPGVHNEQFFGPGTRLTVL.

The chain employs TRBV7-9 and TRBJ2-1; 10 nucleotides align to TRBD2. Germline V gene lookup returns CDR1 SEHNR and CDR2 FQNEAQ (reference sequence). The CDR3 has 15 residues. Trimming cost V 5 bases and J 7 bases; bases outside gene matches: 8. The CDR3 sequence is CASSITSGALNEQFF. The DNA for the CDR3 is TGTGCCAGCAGCATAACTAGCGGGGCGCTTAATGAGCAGTTCTTC. Supplemented by reference TRBV7-9 and TRBJ2-1, the full variable domain reads DTGVSQNPRHKITKRGQNVTFRCDPISEHNRLYWYRQTLGQGPEFLTYFQNEAQLEKSRLLSDRFSAERPKGSFSTLEIQRTEQGDSAMYLCASSITSGALNEQFFGPGTRLTVL.

This chain joins TRBV6-5 and TRBJ2-1; D is ambiguous. Germline CDR1 reads MNHEY; CDR2 reads SVGAGI. V was shortened by 0 bases and J by 3 bases, with 9 bases between the two germline ends. CDR3 size: 15 residues. CDR3 bases: TGTGCCAGCAGTTACTCGAGAGGATTCTACAATGAGCAGTTCTTC. Translating gives CASSYSRGFYNEQFF.

The chain has TRBV14 and TRBJ2-3; 9 bases are shared with TRBD2. The junction had 16 bases not matched to a gene; V was cut back by 4 bases and J by 2 bases. Germline CDR1 SGHDN, CDR2 FVKESK. This CDR3 comprises 19 residues. CDR3 coding DNA: TGTGCCAGCAGCCGTCTGTTGGGTAAACTAGCGGGCGACACAGATACGCAGTATTTT. Protein product: CASSRLLGKLAGDTDTQYF.

This chain connects TRBV7-9 to TRBJ2-1; weak D call: TRBD1 (5 bases). V lost 2 bases to trimming and J lost 3 bases, with 11 bases between them. CDR1 and CDR2 from the germline V gene are SEHNR and FQNEAQ (reference sequence). The CDR3 length is 15 residues. Here the CDR3 DNA reads TGTGCCAGCAGCTTACAGGGAACCATCTACAATGAGCAGTTCTTC. Translated, it gives CASSLQGTIYNEQFF.

The CDR3: CASSQDTRYQGILETQYF. The CDR3 nucleotides are TGCGCCAGCAGCCAAGATACCCGGTACCAGGGAATTTTGGAGACCCAGTACTTC. V and J are TRBV4-1 and TRBJ2-5; possibly TRBD1 for D (5 bases). The CDR3 contains 18 residues. V was clipped by 0 bases and J by 5 bases, with 22 bases between them. In germline, CDR1 is MGHRA, CDR2 YSYEKL.